Described below is a single T cell receptor beta chain sequence and its context. The age range of participants was about 18 to 89 years, with residence in about two dozen US areas. Data came from immunoSEQ multiplex PCR; TCRdb stores just in-frame clones and leaves some out. The data hold 150,000 to 200,000 clones, with approximately 88% observed a single time. The CDR3 has 15 residues. CDR1 and CDR2 (germline): LNHDA, SQIVND (reference sequence). V was shortened by 6 bases and J by 6 bases, with 18 bases between the two germline ends. This specimen comes from a study of blood T cell repertoires in COVID-19.

The sample taken for sequencing was PBMCs or T cells enriched from blood (not recorded which). The chain has TRBV19 and TRBJ1-5; D perhaps matches TRBD1 (6 bases). The TCR originated in a man aged 70 or older who had been exposed to COVID-19. As DNA, the CDR3 is TGTGCCAGTAGAAATCAGGGGATCCGTAGTCAGCCCCAGCATTTT. Residues: CASRNQGIRSQPQHF.